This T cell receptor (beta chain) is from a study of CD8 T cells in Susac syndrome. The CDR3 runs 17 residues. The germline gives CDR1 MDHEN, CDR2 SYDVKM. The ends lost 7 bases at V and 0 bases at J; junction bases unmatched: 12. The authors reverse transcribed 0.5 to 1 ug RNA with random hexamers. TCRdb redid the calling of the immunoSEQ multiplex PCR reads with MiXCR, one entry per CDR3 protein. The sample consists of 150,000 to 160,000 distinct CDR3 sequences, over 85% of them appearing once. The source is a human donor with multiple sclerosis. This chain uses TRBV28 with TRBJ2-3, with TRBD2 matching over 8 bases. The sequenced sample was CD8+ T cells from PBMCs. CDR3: CASTLGGAITSTDTQYF. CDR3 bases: TGTGCCAGCACCCTCGGGGGGGCTATTACTAGCACAGATACGCAGTATTTT. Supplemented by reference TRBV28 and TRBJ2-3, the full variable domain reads DVKVTQSSRYLVKRTGEKVFLECVQDMDHENMFWYRQDPGLGLRLIYFSYDVKMKEKGDIPEGYSVSREKKERFSLILESASTNQTSMYLCASTLGGAITSTDTQYFGPGTRLTVL.